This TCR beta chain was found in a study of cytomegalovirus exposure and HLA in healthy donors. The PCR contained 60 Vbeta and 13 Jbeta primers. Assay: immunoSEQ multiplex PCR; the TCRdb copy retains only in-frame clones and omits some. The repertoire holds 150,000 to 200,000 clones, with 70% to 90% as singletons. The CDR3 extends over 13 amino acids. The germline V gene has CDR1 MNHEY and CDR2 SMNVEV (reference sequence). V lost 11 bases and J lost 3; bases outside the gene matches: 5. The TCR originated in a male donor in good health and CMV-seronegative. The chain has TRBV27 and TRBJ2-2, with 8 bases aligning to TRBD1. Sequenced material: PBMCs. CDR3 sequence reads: CAASTGDTGELFF. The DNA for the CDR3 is TGTGCCGCGTCGACAGGGGACACCGGGGAGCTGTTTTTT.